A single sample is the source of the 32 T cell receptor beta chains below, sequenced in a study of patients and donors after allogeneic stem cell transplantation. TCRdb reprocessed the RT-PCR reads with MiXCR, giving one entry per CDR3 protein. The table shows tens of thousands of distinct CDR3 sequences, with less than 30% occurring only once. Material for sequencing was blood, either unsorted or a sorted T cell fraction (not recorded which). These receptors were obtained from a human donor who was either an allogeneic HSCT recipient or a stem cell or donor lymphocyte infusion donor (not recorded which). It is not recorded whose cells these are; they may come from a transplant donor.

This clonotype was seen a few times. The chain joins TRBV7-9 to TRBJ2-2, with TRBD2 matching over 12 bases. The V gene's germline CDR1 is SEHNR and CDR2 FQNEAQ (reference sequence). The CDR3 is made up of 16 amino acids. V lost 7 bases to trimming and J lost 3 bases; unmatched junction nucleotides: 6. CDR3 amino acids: CASTPSGRADTGELFF. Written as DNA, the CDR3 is TGTGCCAGCACCCCTAGCGGGAGGGCCGACACCGGGGAGCTGTTTTTT.

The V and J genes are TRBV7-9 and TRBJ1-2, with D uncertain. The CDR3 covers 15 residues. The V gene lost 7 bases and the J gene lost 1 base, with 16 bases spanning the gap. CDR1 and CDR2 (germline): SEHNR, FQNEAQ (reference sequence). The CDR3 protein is CASTFLDGLNYGYTF. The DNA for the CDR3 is TGTGCCAGCACCTTCCTCGACGGCCTTAACTATGGCTACACCTTC.

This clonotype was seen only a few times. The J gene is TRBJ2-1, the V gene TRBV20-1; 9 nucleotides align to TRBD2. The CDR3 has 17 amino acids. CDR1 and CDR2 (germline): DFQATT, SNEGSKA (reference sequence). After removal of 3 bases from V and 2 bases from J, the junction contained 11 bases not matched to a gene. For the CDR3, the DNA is TGCAGTGCTAGTAGGACTAGCGATCCAGTACCCTACAATGAGCAGTTCTTC. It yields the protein CSASRTSDPVPYNEQFF.

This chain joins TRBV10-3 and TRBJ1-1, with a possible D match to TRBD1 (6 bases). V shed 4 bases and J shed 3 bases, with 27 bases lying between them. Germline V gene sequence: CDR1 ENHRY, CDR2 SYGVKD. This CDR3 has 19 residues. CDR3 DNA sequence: TGTGCCATCAGTGGCGGGATTGACAGGAGAAGGGTTAGAGACACTGAAGCTTTCTTT. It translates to CAISGGIDRRRVRDTEAFF.

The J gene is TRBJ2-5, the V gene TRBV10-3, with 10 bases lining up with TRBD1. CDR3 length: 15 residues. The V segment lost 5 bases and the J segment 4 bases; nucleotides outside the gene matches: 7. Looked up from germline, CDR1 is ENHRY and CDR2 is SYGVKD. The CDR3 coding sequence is TGTGCCATCAGTTCCGGGACAGGGGTTGGAGAGACCCAGTACTTC. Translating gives CAISSGTGVGETQYF.

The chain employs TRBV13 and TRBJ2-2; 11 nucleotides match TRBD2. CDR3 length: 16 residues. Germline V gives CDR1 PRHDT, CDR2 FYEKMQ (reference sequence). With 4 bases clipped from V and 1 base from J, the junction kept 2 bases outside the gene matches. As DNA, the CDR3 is TGTGCCAGCAGCTCGACTAGCGGGGTGAACACCGGGGAGCTGTTTTTT. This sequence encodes CASSSTSGVNTGELFF.

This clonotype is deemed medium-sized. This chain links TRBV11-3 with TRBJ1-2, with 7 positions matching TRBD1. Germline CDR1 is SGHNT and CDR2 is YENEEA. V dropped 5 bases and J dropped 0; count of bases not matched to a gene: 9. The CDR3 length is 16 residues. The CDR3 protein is CASSPVLGTANYGYTF. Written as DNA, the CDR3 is TGTGCCAGCAGCCCAGTACTTGGGACAGCTAACTATGGCTACACCTTC.

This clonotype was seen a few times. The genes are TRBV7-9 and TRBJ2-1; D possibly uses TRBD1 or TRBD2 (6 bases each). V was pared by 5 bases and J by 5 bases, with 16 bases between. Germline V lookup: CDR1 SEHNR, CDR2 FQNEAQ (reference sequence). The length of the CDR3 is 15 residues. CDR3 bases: TGTGCCAGCAGCCCGGGGTGGGGGGCCGACAATGAGCAGTTCTTC. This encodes CASSPGWGADNEQFF.

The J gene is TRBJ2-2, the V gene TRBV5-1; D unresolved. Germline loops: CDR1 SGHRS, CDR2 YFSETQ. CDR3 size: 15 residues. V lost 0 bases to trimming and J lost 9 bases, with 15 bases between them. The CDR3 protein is CASSLELSLSRELFF. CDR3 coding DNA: TGCGCCAGCAGCTTGGAATTATCCCTCTCGAGGGAGCTGTTTTTT.

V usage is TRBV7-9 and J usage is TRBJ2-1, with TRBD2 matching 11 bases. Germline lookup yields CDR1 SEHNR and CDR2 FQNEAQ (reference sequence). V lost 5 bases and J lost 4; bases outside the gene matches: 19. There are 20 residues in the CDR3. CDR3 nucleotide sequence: TGTGCCAGCAGCCAAATCGCGGACAAGATAGCGGGAGGGGGATACAATGAGCAGTTCTTC. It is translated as CASSQIADKIAGGGYNEQFF.

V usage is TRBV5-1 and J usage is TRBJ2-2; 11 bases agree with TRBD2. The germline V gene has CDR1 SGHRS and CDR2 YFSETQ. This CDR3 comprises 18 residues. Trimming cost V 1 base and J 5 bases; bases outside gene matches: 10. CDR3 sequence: CASSLRKIAGGPTGELFF. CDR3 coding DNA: TGCGCCAGCAGCTTGCGGAAGATAGCGGGAGGGCCGACCGGGGAGCTGTTTTTT.

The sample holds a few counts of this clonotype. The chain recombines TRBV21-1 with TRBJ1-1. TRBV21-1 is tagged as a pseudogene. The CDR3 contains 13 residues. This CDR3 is CASIPGGDTEAFF. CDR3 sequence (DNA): TGTGCCAGCATCCCAGGTGGGGACACTGAAGCTTTCTTT.

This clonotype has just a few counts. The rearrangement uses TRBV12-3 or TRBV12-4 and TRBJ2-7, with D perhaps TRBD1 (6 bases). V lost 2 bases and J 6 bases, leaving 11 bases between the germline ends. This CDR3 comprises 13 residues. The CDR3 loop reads CASSLTGLGEQYF. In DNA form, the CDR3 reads TGTGCCAGCAGTTTAACAGGGCTCGGCGAGCAGTACTTC.

The CDR3 reads CSVAGLAGGRSTDTQYF. CDR3 in DNA: TGCAGCGTTGCTGGACTAGCGGGAGGGCGGTCCACAGATACGCAGTATTTT. The chain combines TRBV29-1 with TRBJ2-3, with 15 nucleotides matching TRBD2. After removal of 4 bases from V and 2 bases from J, the junction contained 7 bases not matched to a gene. The CDR3 contains 17 residues. Germline CDR1 is SQVTM and CDR2 is ANQGSEA.

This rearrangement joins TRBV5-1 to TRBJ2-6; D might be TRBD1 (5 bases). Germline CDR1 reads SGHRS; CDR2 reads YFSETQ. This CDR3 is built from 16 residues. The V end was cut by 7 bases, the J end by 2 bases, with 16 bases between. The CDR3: CASRQTFTAGANVLTF. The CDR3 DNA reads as TGCGCCAGCCGACAGACCTTTACAGCTGGGGCCAACGTCCTGACTTTC. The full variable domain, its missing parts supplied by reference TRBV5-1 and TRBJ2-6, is KAGVTQTPRYLIKTRGQQVTLSCSPISGHRSVSWYQQTPGQGLQFLFEYFSETQRNKGNFPGRFSGRQFSNSRSEMNVSTLELGDSALYLCASRQTFTAGANVLTFGAGSRLTVL.

The DNA for the CDR3 is TGTGCCAGCAGTGGCCCTAACTATGGCTACACCTTC. It is translated as CASSGPNYGYTF. The chain uses TRBV12-3 or TRBV12-4 and TRBJ1-2; D not certain. This CDR3 is 12 amino acids long. V was clipped by 5 bases and J by 0 bases, with 4 bases between them.

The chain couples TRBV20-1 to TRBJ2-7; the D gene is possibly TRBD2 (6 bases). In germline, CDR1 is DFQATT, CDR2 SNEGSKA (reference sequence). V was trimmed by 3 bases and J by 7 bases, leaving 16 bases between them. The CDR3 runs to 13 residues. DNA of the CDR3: TGCAGTGCTAGGGAAACTAGCCCGGGGGAGCAGTACTTC. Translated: CSARETSPGEQYF.

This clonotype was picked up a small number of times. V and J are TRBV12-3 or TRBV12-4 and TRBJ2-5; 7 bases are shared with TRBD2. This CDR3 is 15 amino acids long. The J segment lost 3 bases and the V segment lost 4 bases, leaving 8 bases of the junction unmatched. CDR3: CASSSGWGREETQYF. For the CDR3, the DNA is TGTGCCAGCAGTTCCGGTTGGGGGAGGGAAGAGACCCAGTACTTC.

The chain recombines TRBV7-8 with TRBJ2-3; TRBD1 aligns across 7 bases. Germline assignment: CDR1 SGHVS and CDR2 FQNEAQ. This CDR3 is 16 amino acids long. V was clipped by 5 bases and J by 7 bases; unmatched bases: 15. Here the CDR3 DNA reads TGTGCCAGCAGCATCCCTGACAGGGTGAAAAAGTATACGCAGTATTTT. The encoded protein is CASSIPDRVKKYTQYF.

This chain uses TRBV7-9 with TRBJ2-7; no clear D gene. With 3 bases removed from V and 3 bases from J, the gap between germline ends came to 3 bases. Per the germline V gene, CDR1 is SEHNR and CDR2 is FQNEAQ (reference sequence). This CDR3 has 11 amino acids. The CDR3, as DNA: TGTGCCAGCAGCTTTAACTACGAGCAGTACTTC. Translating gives CASSFNYEQYF.

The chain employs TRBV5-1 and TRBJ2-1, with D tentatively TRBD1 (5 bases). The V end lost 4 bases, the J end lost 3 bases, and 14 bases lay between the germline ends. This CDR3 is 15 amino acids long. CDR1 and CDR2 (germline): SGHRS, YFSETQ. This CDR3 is CASSITRQLYNEQFF. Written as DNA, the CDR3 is TGCGCCAGCAGCATTACGAGACAGCTCTACAATGAGCAGTTCTTC.

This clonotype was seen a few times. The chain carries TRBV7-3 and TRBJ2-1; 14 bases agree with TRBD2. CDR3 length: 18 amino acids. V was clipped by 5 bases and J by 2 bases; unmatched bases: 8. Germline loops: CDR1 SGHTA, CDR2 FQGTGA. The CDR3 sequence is CASSRLAGGPGAYNEQFF. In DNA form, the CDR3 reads TGTGCCAGCAGCCGACTAGCGGGAGGGCCTGGGGCCTACAATGAGCAGTTCTTC.

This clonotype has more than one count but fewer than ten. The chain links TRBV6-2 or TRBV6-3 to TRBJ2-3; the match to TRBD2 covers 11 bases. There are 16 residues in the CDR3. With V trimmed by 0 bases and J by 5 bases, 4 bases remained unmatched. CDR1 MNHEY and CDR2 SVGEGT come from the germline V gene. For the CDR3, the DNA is TGTGCCAGCAGTTACTCGACTAGCGGGGTAAAAGATACGCAGTATTTT. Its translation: CASSYSTSGVKDTQYF.

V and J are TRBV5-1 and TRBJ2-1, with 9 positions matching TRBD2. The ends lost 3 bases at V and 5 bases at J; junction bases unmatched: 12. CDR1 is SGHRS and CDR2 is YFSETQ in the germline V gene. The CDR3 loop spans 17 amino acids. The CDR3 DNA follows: TGCGCCAGCAGCTACAACCTTTGGCTAGCGGGAAACAATGAGCAGTTCTTC. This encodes CASSYNLWLAGNNEQFF.

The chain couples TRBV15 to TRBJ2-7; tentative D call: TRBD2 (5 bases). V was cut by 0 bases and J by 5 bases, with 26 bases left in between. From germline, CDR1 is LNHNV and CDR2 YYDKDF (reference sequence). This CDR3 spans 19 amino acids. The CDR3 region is CATSRDGPLFRGKADEQYF. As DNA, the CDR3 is TGTGCCACCAGCAGAGATGGTCCCCTTTTTCGGGGTAAGGCCGACGAGCAGTACTTC.

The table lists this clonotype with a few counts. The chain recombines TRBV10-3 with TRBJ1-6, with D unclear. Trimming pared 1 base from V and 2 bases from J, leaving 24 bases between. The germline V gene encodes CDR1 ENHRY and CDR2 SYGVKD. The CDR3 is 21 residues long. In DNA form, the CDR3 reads TGTGCCATCAGTGAGTACGTAGGCCGGGAGAGTGCCGTGACCTATAATTCACCCCTCCACTTT. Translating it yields CAISEYVGRESAVTYNSPLHF.

CDR3 DNA sequence: TGTGCCAGCAGTTACTCGACAGTGTCCCACGAGCAGTACTTC. Its translation: CASSYSTVSHEQYF. This chain uses TRBV6-2 or TRBV6-3 with TRBJ2-7; D is perhaps TRBD1 (5 bases). This CDR3 has 14 residues. The V and J ends lost 0 bases and 5 bases respectively, with 11 bases between them. CDR1 and CDR2 (germline): MNHEY, SVGEGT.

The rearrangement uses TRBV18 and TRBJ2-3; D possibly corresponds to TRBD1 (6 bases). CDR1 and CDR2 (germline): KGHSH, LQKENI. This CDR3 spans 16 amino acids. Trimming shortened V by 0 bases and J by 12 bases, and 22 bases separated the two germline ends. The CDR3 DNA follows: TGTGCCAGCTCACCACCATGGACAGCTACAATGCCTTATCAGTATTTT. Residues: CASSPPWTATMPYQYF.

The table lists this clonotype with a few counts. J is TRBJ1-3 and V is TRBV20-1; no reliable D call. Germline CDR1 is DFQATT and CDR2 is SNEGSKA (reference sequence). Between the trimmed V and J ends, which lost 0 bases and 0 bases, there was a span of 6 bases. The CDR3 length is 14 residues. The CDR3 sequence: CSARDTSSGNTIYF. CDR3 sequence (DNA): TGCAGTGCTAGAGATACGAGCTCTGGAAACACCATATATTTT.

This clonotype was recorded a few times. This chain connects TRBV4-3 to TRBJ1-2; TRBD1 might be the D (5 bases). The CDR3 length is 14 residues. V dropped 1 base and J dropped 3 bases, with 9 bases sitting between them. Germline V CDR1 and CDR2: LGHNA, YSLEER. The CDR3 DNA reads TGCGCCAGCAGCCAAGCAAGGGGCGACTATGGCTACACCTTC. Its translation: CASSQARGDYGYTF.

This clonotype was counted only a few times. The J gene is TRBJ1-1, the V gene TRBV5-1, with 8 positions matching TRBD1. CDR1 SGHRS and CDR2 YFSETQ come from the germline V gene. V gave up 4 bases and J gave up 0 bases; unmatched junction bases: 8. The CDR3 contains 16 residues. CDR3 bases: TGCGCCAGCAGCGAAGAGCGACAGGGGATGAACACTGAAGCTTTCTTT. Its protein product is CASSEERQGMNTEAFF.

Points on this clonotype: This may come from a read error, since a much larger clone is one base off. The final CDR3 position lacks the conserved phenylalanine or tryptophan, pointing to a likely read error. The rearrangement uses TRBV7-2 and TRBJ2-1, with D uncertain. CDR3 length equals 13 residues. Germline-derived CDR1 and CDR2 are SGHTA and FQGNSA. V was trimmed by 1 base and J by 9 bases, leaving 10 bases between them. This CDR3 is CASSLGQVVEQFY. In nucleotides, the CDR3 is TGTGCCAGCAGCTTAGGGCAGGTAGTTGAGCAGTTCTAC.